This record covers a single TCR beta chain. From germline, CDR1 is SQVTM and CDR2 ANQGSEA. The CDR3 is 12 residues long. Trimming removed 4 bases at V and 7 bases at J, with 10 bases between. Both intraepithelial and lamina propria lymphocytes were released by processing graft tissue. Measured with immunoSEQ multiplex PCR; TCRdb has only the in-frame clones, and not every one. The sample carries about 9,600 clones, approximately 80% recorded once. The data are from a study of graft-versus-host responses after intestinal transplantation. V gene TRBV29-1 combines with J gene TRBJ1-4; possible D gene TRBD1, 5 bases. This receptor was identified in a human patient who received an intestinal transplant, so some T cells may come from the graft donor. The sequenced sample was ileum tissue, obtained roughly 530 days after intestinal transplant. The CDR3 loop is CSVGQGSEKLFF. The CDR3 bases are TGCAGCGTTGGGCAGGGCAGTGAAAAACTGTTTTTT.